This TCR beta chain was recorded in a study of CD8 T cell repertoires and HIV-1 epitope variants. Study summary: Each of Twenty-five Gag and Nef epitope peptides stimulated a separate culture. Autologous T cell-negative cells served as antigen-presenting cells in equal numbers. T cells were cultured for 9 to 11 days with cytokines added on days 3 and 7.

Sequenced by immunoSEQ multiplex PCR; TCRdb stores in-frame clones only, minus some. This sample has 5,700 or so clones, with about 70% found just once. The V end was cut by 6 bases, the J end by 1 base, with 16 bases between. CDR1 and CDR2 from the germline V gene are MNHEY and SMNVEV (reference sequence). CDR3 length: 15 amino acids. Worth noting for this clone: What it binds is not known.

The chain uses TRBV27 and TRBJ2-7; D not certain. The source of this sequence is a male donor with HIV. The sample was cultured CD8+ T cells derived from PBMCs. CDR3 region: CASSPEGRLSYEQYF. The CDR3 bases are TGTGCCAGCAGCCCAGAAGGCAGGCTGTCCTACGAGCAGTACTTC.